A selection of T cell receptor beta chains follows, all from one sample in a study of cytotoxic CD8 clonotypes in ibrutinib-treated CLL. The repertoire was sequenced with immunoSEQ multiplex PCR; TCRdb's copy has only in-frame clones and lacks some. Of 15,000 to 20,000 clones listed, under 75% are singletons. Sequences were derived from PBMCs, sampled after 12 months of ibrutinib treatment. All receptors derive from a human donor with chronic lymphocytic leukemia. Both conserved end residues are part of each CDR3. A D gene is named only where the DNA matches it firmly. Part of the rows lack a size; the others show once, few, many or a class for expanded clones.

NA	NA	TRBV2	TRBJ1-5	TGTGCCAGCAGTGAATCGGGGGCGAATCAGCCCCAGCATTTT	CASSESGANQPQHF
NA	TRBD2	TRBV7-2	TRBJ2-5	TGTGCCAGCAGCTTACTAGCGGGAGTTTTTGGAGAGACCCAGTACTTC	CASSLLAGVFGETQYF
NA	NA	TRBV6-6	TRBJ2-7	TGTGCCAGCAGTTATAAGCCGGACAGTTCAGAGCAGTACTTC	CASSYKPDSSEQYF
NA	NA	TRBV28	TRBJ1-4	TGTGCCAGCAGTTTATCGGTCCTACTTAATGAAAAACTGTTTTTT	CASSLSVLLNEKLFF
NA	NA	TRBV6-5	TRBJ2-5	TGTGCCAGCAGTTACGCGGGTAAAGAGACCCAGTACTTC	CASSYAGKETQYF
NA	TRBD1	TRBV9	TRBJ2-5	TGTGCCAGCAGCCTGACAGGGGATGGATACTTC	CASSLTGDGYF
NA	NA	TRBV6-1	TRBJ1-1	TGTGCCAGCAGGATCCCCCGAGGGGATGATGAAGCTTTCTTT	CASRIPRGDDEAFF
NA	NA	TRBV28	TRBJ1-2	TGTGCCAGCATTCAGGGAGAGAGGGCGGGTGGCTACACCTTC	CASIQGERAGGYTF
NA	TRBD1	TRBV5-1	TRBJ2-5	TGCGCCAGCAGCTTGAGACAGGGGGAGGTAGAGACCCAGTACTTC	CASSLRQGEVETQYF
few	NA	TRBV6-1	TRBJ1-1	TGTGCCAGCCTAAGATCAGGGAGTAACACTGAAGCTTTCTTT	CASLRSGSNTEAFF
NA	NA	TRBV10-2	TRBJ2-4	TGCGCCAGCAGTGAGTCCTTTAGCGGAGGAATTCAGTACTTC	CASSESFSGGIQYF
NA	NA	TRBV10-2	TRBJ2-7	TGCGCCAGCAGTGGCTCCTACGAGCAGTACTTC	CASSGSYEQYF
NA	NA	TRBV7-3	TRBJ2-1	TGTGCCAGCAGCTCCGGGAGTTTCAATGAGCAGTTCTTC	CASSSGSFNEQFF
NA	TRBD2	TRBV6-4	TRBJ2-1	TGTGCCAGCACACCCTCCGGGACTAGCGACCACAATGAGCAGTTCTTC	CASTPSGTSDHNEQFF
NA	TRBD1	TRBV4-1	TRBJ2-3	TGCGCCAGCAGCCAACCGGACAGGGGTCGGTATTTT	CASSQPDRGRYF